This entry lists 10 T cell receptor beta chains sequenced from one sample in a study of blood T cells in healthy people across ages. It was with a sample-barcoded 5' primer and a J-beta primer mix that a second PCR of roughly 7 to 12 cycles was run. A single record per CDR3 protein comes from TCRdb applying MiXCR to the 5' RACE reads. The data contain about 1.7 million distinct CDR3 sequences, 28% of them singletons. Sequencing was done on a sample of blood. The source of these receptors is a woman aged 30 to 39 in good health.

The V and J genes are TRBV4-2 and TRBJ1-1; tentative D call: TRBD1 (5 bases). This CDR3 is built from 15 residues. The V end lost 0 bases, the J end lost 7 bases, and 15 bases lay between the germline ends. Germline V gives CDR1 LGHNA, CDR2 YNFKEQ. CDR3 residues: CASSQESDPRGEAFF. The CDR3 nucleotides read TGTGCCAGCAGCCAAGAATCGGACCCTAGGGGTGAAGCTTTCTTT.

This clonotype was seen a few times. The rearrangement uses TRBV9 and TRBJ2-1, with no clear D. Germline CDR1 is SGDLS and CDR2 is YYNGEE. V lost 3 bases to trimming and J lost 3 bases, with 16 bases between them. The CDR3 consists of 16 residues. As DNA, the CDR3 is TGTGCCAGCAGCGCGATGACCGCTGGGGACTACAATGAGCAGTTCTTC. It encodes CASSAMTAGDYNEQFF. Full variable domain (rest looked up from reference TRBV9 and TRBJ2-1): DSGVTQTPKHLITATGQRVTLRCSPRSGDLSVYWYQQSLDQGLQFLIQYYNGEERAKGNILERFSAQQFPDLHSELNLSSLELGDSALYFCASSAMTAGDYNEQFFGPGTRLTVL.

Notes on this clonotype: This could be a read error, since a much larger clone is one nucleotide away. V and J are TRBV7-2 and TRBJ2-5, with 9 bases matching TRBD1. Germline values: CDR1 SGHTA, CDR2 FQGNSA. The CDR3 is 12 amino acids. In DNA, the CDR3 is TGTGCCAGCAGCCGACAGGGGGAGACCCCGTACTTC. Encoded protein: CASSRQGETPYF.

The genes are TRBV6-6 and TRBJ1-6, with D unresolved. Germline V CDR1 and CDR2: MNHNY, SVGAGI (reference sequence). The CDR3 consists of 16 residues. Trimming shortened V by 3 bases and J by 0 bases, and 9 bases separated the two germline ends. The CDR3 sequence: CASSYSRLSYNSPLHF. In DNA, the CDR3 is TGTGCCAGCAGTTATTCCCGTCTCTCCTATAATTCACCCCTCCACTTT.

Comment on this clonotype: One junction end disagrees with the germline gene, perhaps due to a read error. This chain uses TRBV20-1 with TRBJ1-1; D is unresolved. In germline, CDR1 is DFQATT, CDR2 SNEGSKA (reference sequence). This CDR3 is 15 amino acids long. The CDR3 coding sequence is TGCAGTGCTGGAGAGTTTGTGCGGGCCAACACTGAAGCTTTCTTT. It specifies CSAGEFVRANTEAFF.

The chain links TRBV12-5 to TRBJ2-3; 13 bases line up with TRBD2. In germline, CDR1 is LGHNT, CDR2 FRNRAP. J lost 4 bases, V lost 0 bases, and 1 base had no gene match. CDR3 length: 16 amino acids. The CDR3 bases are TGTGCTAGTGGTTTGGTACTAGCGGGGGGGCCAGATACGCAGTATTTT. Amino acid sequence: CASGLVLAGGPDTQYF.

CDR3: CSARTSGGPYNEQYF. As DNA, the CDR3 is TGCAGTGCCCGGACTAGCGGGGGCCCATACAATGAGCAGTACTTC. The rearrangement links TRBV20-1 to TRBJ2-5, with 13 bases fitting TRBD2. Germline CDR1 reads DFQATT; CDR2 reads SNEGSKA (reference sequence). V dropped 6 bases and J dropped 11; count of bases not matched to a gene: 15. CDR3 length equals 15 residues.

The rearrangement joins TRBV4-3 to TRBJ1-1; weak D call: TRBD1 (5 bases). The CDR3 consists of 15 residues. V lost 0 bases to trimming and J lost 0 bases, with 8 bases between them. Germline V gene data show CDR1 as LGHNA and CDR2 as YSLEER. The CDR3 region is CASSQERGMNTEAFF. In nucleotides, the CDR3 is TGCGCCAGCAGCCAAGAGAGGGGTATGAACACTGAAGCTTTCTTT.

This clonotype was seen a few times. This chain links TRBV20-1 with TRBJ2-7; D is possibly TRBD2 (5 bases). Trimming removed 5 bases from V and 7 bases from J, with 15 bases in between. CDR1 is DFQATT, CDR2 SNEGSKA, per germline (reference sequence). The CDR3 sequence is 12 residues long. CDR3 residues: CSAWDRESEQYF. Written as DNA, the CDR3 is TGCAGTGCTTGGGATCGGGAATCGGAGCAGTACTTC.

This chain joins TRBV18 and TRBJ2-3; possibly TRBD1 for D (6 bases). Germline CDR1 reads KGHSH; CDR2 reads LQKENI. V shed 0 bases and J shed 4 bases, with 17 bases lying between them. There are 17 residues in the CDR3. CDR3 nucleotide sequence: TGTGCCAGCTCACCACCCTTCCGCAGGGGCGGACCAGATACGCAGTATTTT. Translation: CASSPPFRRGGPDTQYF.